These 30 T cell receptor beta chains were all obtained from the same sample, sequenced in a study of cytomegalovirus exposure and HLA in healthy donors. Primers for the PCR totalled 60 Vbeta and 13 Jbeta. Assay used: immunoSEQ multiplex PCR; TCRdb lists only in-frame clones, some missing. The table includes about 130,000 clones, over 15% detected once. Sequences were obtained from PBMCs. Receptors were obtained from a female donor in good health and CMV-seropositive.

CDR3 loop: CASSQDLGLAGDVADTQYF. The CDR3 DNA reads as TGCGCCAGCAGCCAAGATTTGGGGCTAGCGGGGGACGTCGCAGATACGCAGTATTTT. The genes are TRBV4-3 and TRBJ2-3; 10 bases line up with TRBD2. Looked up from germline, CDR1 is LGHNA and CDR2 is YSLEER. Trimming at V came to 0 bases and at J to 4 bases, leaving 13 bases not matched to a gene. This CDR3 is built from 19 residues.

This clone was observed a handful of times. DNA of the CDR3: TGCAGCGTTGGAAAAGCGGGAGCGGCGACCGGGGAGCTGTTTTTT. This gives the protein CSVGKAGAATGELFF. The gene calls are TRBV29-1 and TRBJ2-2; 8 bases agree with TRBD2. This CDR3 is 15 amino acids long. Per the germline V gene, CDR1 is SQVTM and CDR2 is ANQGSEA. V trimming: 4 bases; J trimming: 5 bases; junction bases outside the gene matches: 9.

This chain joins TRBV5-4 and TRBJ1-2; tentative D call: TRBD1 (6 bases). The CDR3 runs 14 residues. CDR1 is SGHNT, CDR2 YYREEE, per germline (reference sequence). V was clipped by 5 bases and J by 5 bases, with 16 bases between them. In DNA, the CDR3 is TGTGCCAGCAGAAATACAGGGCCGGGGTATGGCTACACCTTC. It encodes CASRNTGPGYGYTF.

This clone has just a few counts. The J gene is TRBJ2-3, the V gene TRBV16; TRBD2 matches at 7 bases. CDR3 size: 16 residues. The germline CDR1 and CDR2 sequences are KGHSY and FQNENV. The trim removed 0 bases at V and 2 bases at J, leaving 5 bases unmatched. CDR3 sequence: CASSQSPGGPTDTQYF. The CDR3 nucleotides are TGTGCCAGCAGCCAATCGCCGGGGGGTCCCACAGATACGCAGTATTTT.

This clone has just a few counts. V and J are TRBV2 and TRBJ1-1; tentatively, D is TRBD1 (6 bases). V lost 9 bases to trimming and J lost 0 bases, with 23 bases between them. The CDR3 consists of 17 residues. Germline loops: CDR1 SNHLY, CDR2 FYNNEI. CDR3 nucleotides: TGTGCCAGTGACGTGATGGGGGCAGCCCTAATGAACACTGAAGCTTTCTTT. Encoded protein: CASDVMGAALMNTEAFF.

V usage is TRBV5-1 and J usage is TRBJ2-2, with 7 bases fitting TRBD1. This CDR3 is built from 16 residues. Germline CDR1 is SGHRS and CDR2 is YFSETQ. The V segment lost 0 bases and the J segment 1 base; nucleotides outside the gene matches: 3. CDR3 residues: CASSLARQGNTGELFF. CDR3 bases: TGCGCCAGCAGCTTGGCGAGACAGGGGAACACCGGGGAGCTGTTTTTT.

In DNA, the CDR3 is TGCGCCAGCAGCCAAGAACAGTCTGAGCTCTATGGCTACACCTTC. Residues: CASSQEQSELYGYTF. This chain uses TRBV4-3 with TRBJ1-2; no clear D gene. Trimming cost V 0 bases and J 4 bases, with 12 bases left between them. The CDR3 is 15 residues long. Germline V gene sequence: CDR1 LGHNA, CDR2 YSLEER.

J is TRBJ1-5 and V is TRBV5-1; 9 bases are shared with TRBD1. The CDR3 is 16 amino acids. The ends lost 0 bases at V and 0 bases at J; junction bases unmatched: 1. CDR1 SGHRS and CDR2 YFSETQ come from the germline V gene. CDR3 nucleotides: TGCGCCAGCAGCTTGGCGGGACAGGGTAGCAATCAGCCCCAGCATTTT. Translation: CASSLAGQGSNQPQHF.

There are a few counts of this clone. This sequence joins TRBV7-6 and TRBJ1-1; tentative D call: TRBD1 (5 bases). With 1 base removed from V and 10 bases from J, the gap between germline ends came to 13 bases. The germline CDR1 and CDR2 sequences are SGHVS and FNYEAQ. The length of the CDR3 is 13 residues. The CDR3 coding sequence is TGTGCCAGCAGCTTAGATGGGGGGACGTCAGCTTTCTTT. It yields the protein CASSLDGGTSAFF.

This clone was detected only a few times. CDR3 residues: CASSQRPPTSGYEKQFF. CDR3 coding DNA: TGCGCCAGCAGCCAAAGACCTCCGACTAGCGGGTACGAGAAGCAGTTCTTC. The V call is TRBV4-3, the J call TRBJ2-1, with TRBD2 matching 10 bases. The V gene end was trimmed by 2 bases and the J gene end by 11 bases; junction bases not matched to a gene: 15. Germline lookup yields CDR1 LGHNA and CDR2 YSLEER. The CDR3 totals 17 residues.

This clone was recorded a few times. The chain recombines TRBV30 with TRBJ1-6; 10 bases map to TRBD1. From germline, CDR1 is GTSNPN and CDR2 SVGIG (reference sequence). V was clipped by 2 bases and J by 7 bases; unmatched bases: 5. This CDR3 region has 15 residues. The CDR3 nucleotides are TGTGCCTGGAGTTCGGAGACAGGGGGCAATTCACCCCTCCACTTT. It specifies CAWSSETGGNSPLHF. Full variable domain (rest looked up from reference TRBV30 and TRBJ1-6): SQTIHQWPATLVQPVGSPLSLECTVEGTSNPNLYWYRQAAGRGLQLLFYSVGIGQISSEVPQNLSASRPQDRQFILSSKKLLLSDSGFYLCAWSSETGGNSPLHFGNGTRLTVT.

This clone was detected only a few times. The genes are TRBV4-3 and TRBJ1-6; the D is unclear. The CDR3 is made up of 16 amino acids. Germline V gene sequence: CDR1 LGHNA, CDR2 YSLEER. The germline V and J ends were trimmed by 2 bases and 1 base, with 9 bases remaining between them. The CDR3 sequence is CASSQSRRSYNSPLHF. The CDR3, as DNA: TGCGCCAGCAGCCAATCGAGGCGGTCCTATAATTCACCCCTCCACTTT.

This clone was picked up a small number of times. This sequence joins TRBV5-4 and TRBJ2-1; 10 bases match TRBD2. The CDR3 is made up of 14 amino acids. J lost 10 bases, V lost 2 bases, and 6 bases had no gene match. The germline CDR1 and CDR2 sequences are SGHNT and YYREEE (reference sequence). The CDR3: CASSFVAGGREQFF. The CDR3 nucleotides read TGTGCCAGCAGCTTTGTAGCGGGAGGTCGGGAGCAGTTCTTC.

This clone was detected once. The chain couples TRBV7-2 to TRBJ1-4; TRBD1 agrees at 7 bases. The CDR3 is 16 amino acids. V gave up 5 bases and J gave up 1 base; unmatched junction bases: 7. Germline lookup yields CDR1 SGHTA and CDR2 FQGNSA. The CDR3 DNA follows: TGTGCCAGCAGCCGCGACAGGGCGGGAACTAATGAAAAACTGTTTTTT. Its protein product is CASSRDRAGTNEKLFF.

This clone has only a few counts. The CDR3 sequence is CASSQVIAGFDEQFF. The CDR3 DNA follows: TGTGCCAGCAGCCAAGTTATAGCGGGGTTCGATGAGCAGTTCTTC. The J gene is TRBJ2-1, the V gene TRBV4-2; 8 bases agree with TRBD2. The trim removed 1 base at V and 8 bases at J, leaving 7 bases unmatched. Germline assignment: CDR1 LGHNA and CDR2 YNFKEQ. This CDR3 is 15 amino acids long.

This clone has more than one count but fewer than ten. This sequence joins TRBV6-4 and TRBJ1-2; perhaps TRBD1 as D (5 bases). The CDR3 loop spans 18 amino acids. Germline loops: CDR1 MRHNA, CDR2 SNTAGT. Trimming took off 0 bases at V and 2 bases at J, with 19 bases between the two ends. CDR3 in amino acids: CASSDSTTDSPPNYGYTF. The CDR3 DNA sequence: TGTGCCAGCAGTGACTCGACAACCGACAGCCCTCCAAACTATGGCTACACCTTC.

This clone came up a few times. The chain joins TRBV5-6 to TRBJ1-1; 7 bases are a match to TRBD1. V lost 4 bases to trimming and J lost 9 bases; unmatched junction nucleotides: 9. The length of the CDR3 is 13 residues. CDR1 and CDR2 (germline): SGHDT, YYEEEE. The CDR3, as DNA: TGTGCCAGCAGCGTCCGGGGGACAGCAAAAGCTTTCTTT. This gives the protein CASSVRGTAKAFF.

A few counts support this clone. This chain uses TRBV28 with TRBJ1-5; 9 bases agree with TRBD1. Unmatched junction bases numbered 9, after V lost 7 bases and J lost 5 bases. In germline, CDR1 is MDHEN, CDR2 SYDVKM. This CDR3 contains 15 residues. CDR3 coding DNA: TGTGCCAGCACTCGGACAGGGGAAAGCTATCAGCCCCAGCATTTT. Its protein is CASTRTGESYQPQHF.

This clone was seen only a few times. The V and J genes are TRBV7-2 and TRBJ2-5, with TRBD1 matching over 8 bases. Germline CDR1 reads SGHTA; CDR2 reads FQGNSA. V shed 5 bases and J 7 bases; nucleotides not matched to a gene: 3. The CDR3 spans 12 residues. CDR3 sequence: CASSRDRGTQYF. DNA of the CDR3: TGTGCCAGCAGCAGAGACAGGGGGACCCAGTACTTC.

The rearrangement uses TRBV5-6 and TRBJ1-2, with 7 bases that match TRBD1. Germline V gene sequence: CDR1 SGHDT, CDR2 YYEEEE. V was clipped by 4 bases and J by 6 bases; unmatched bases: 12. This CDR3 region has 15 residues. The CDR3 DNA sequence: TGTGCCAGCAGCCCCGTATGGAACAGGGGTGATGGCTACACCTTC. This codes for CASSPVWNRGDGYTF.

The chain uses TRBV5-8 and TRBJ2-7; TRBD1 agrees at 8 bases. V lost 4 bases and J lost 5; bases outside the gene matches: 11. From germline, CDR1 is SGHTS and CDR2 YDEGEE. The CDR3 length is 15 residues. CDR3 DNA: TGTGCCAGCAGCCTGGACAGGGTCTCCGTTCACGAGCAGTACTTC. Protein: CASSLDRVSVHEQYF.

The chain is built from TRBV18 and TRBJ1-1, with 11 bases fitting TRBD1. CDR1 KGHSH and CDR2 LQKENI come from the germline V gene. The length of the CDR3 is 15 residues. V lost 3 bases, J lost 3 bases, and 3 bases stayed unmatched. CDR3 amino acids: CASSPRTGGYTEAFF. Written as DNA, the CDR3 is TGTGCCAGCTCACCTCGGACAGGGGGCTACACTGAAGCTTTCTTT.

The V call is TRBV2, the J call TRBJ2-3, with D possibly TRBD2 on 5 matching bases. Germline V gene lookup returns CDR1 SNHLY and CDR2 FYNNEI. CDR3 length: 12 amino acids. The ends were cut back, 7 bases at V and 4 bases at J, with 9 bases in the middle. In nucleotides, the CDR3 is TGTGCCAGCACGGGAACCCCAGATACGCAGTATTTT. Translated, it gives CASTGTPDTQYF. The full variable domain, rest sourced from reference TRBV2 and TRBJ2-3, is EPEVTQTPSHQVTQMGQEVILRCVPISNHLYFYWYRQILGQKVEFLVSFYNNEISEKSEIFDDQFSVERPDGSNFTLKIRSTKLEDSAMYFCASTGTPDTQYFGPGTRLTVL.

This sequence joins TRBV7-2 and TRBJ2-7; D not resolved. V dropped 6 bases and J dropped 0 bases, with 15 bases sitting between them. Germline V CDR1 and CDR2: SGHTA, FQGNSA. CDR3 length: 15 residues. The CDR3 sequence: CASSQRHALSYEQYF. The CDR3 DNA reads as TGTGCCAGCAGTCAGAGACATGCGCTCTCCTACGAGCAGTACTTC.

This clone was observed a handful of times. V usage is TRBV4-1 and J usage is TRBJ1-1, with D possibly being TRBD1 (5 bases). From germline, CDR1 is MGHRA and CDR2 YSYEKL. This CDR3 comprises 12 residues. The ends were cut back, 4 bases at V and 5 bases at J, with 8 bases in the middle. The chain's CDR3 is CASSRDRTEAFF. The CDR3 coding sequence is TGCGCCAGCAGCCGAGACAGAACTGAAGCTTTCTTT.

There are a few counts of this clone. The CDR3 nucleotides read TGCAGCGTTGAAGGACTCTATGGCTACACCTTC. Protein: CSVEGLYGYTF. The chain uses TRBV29-1 and TRBJ1-2; the D is unclear. CDR3 length equals 11 residues. V lost 1 base and J lost 4, with 4 bases in between. The germline V gene encodes CDR1 SQVTM and CDR2 ANQGSEA.

This chain links TRBV9 with TRBJ1-1; no clear D. V was pared by 1 base and J by 1 base, with 11 bases between. Germline V gives CDR1 SGDLS, CDR2 YYNGEE. This CDR3 spans 15 amino acids. This chain's CDR3 is CASSVSIEPNTEAFF. The CDR3 bases are TGTGCCAGCAGCGTATCGATAGAACCGAACACTGAAGCTTTCTTT. Looking up the rest from reference TRBV9 and TRBJ1-1 gives the full variable domain: DSGVTQTPKHLITATGQRVTLRCSPRSGDLSVYWYQQSLDQGLQFLIQYYNGEERAKGNILERFSAQQFPDLHSELNLSSLELGDSALYFCASSVSIEPNTEAFFGQGTRLTVV.

The V gene is TRBV4-1, the J gene TRBJ2-7, with TRBD1 as a possible D gene (6 bases). The CDR3 sequence is 15 residues long. Trimming removed 4 bases at V and 2 bases at J, with 15 bases between. CDR1 is MGHRA and CDR2 is YSYEKL in the germline V gene. This chain's CDR3 is CASSLQARDTYEQYF. CDR3 in DNA: TGCGCCAGCAGCCTCCAGGCCAGGGACACCTACGAGCAGTACTTC.

This clone showed up just a few times. V gene TRBV5-1 combines with J gene TRBJ2-7, with TRBD2 identical over 9 bases. The CDR3 length is 16 residues. With V trimmed by 2 bases and J by 1 base, 7 bases remained unmatched. Germline V gene sequence: CDR1 SGHRS, CDR2 YFSETQ. The CDR3 loop is CASSFNSGSRSYEQYF. CDR3 coding DNA: TGCGCCAGCAGCTTCAATAGCGGGAGTCGTTCCTACGAGCAGTACTTC.

This clone was counted only a few times. In DNA, the CDR3 is TGTGCCAGCAGCCAAGGACTAGCGGGCTCCTACGAGCAGTACTTC. Amino acid sequence: CASSQGLAGSYEQYF. The chain links TRBV6-5 to TRBJ2-7; 11 nucleotides match TRBD2. J gave up 0 bases and V 6 bases, and 4 bases lay outside the gene matches. The CDR3 length is 15 residues. Germline V gene sequence: CDR1 MNHEY, CDR2 SVGAGI.